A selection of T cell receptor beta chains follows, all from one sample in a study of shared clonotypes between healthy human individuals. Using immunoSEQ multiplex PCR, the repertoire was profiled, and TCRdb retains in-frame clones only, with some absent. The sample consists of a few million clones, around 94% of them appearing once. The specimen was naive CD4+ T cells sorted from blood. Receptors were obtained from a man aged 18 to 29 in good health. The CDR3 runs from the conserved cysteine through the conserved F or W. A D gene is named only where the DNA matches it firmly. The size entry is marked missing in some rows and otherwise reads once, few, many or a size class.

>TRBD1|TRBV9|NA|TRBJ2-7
CASSSRTGSYEQYF
TGTGCCAGCAGCTCCCGGACAGGGTCCTACGAGCAGTACTTC
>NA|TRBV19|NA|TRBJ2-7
CASSLQLIGSYEQYF
TGTGCCAGTAGTTTACAGTTAATCGGCTCCTACGAGCAGTACTTC
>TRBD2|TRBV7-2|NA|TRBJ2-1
CASSSYSGRASYNEQFF
TGTGCCAGCAGCTCCTATAGCGGGAGGGCCTCCTACAATGAGCAGTTCTTC
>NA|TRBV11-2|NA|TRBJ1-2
CASSPGAAGYTF
TGTGCCAGCAGCCCCGGGGCCGCTGGCTACACCTTC
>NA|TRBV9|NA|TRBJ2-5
CASSVASLETQYF
TGTGCCAGCAGCGTAGCCTCCCTGGAGACCCAGTACTTC
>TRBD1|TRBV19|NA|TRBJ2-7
CASSPTSGQGNYEQYF
TGTGCCAGTAGTCCGACATCCGGACAGGGTAACTACGAGCAGTACTTC
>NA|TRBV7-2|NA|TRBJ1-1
CASSLGPQAEAFF
TGTGCCAGCAGCTTAGGCCCCCAGGCTGAAGCTTTCTTT
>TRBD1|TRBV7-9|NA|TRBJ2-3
CASSFRDRDTDTQYF
TGTGCCAGCAGCTTCCGGGACAGAGACACAGATACGCAGTATTTT
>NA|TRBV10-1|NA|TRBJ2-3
CASSESRRDTDTQYF
TGCGCCAGCAGTGAGTCTCGACGGGACACAGATACGCAGTATTTT
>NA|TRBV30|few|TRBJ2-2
CAWRNTGELFF
TGTGCCTGGCGCAACACCGGGGAGCTGTTTTTT
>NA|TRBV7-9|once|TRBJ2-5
CASSLSGEETQYF
TGTGCCAGCAGCTTATCCGGAGAAGAGACCCAGTACTTC
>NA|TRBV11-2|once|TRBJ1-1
CASSLRGFVEAFF
TGTGCCAGCAGCTTAAGAGGCTTCGTTGAAGCTTTCTTT
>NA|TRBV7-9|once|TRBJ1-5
CASSLGAGHNQPQHF
TGTGCCAGCAGCTTAGGAGCAGGCCACAATCAGCCCCAGCATTTT
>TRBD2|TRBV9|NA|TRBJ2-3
CASSPLSSGRSTDTQYF
TGTGCCAGCAGCCCCCTATCGAGCGGGAGAAGCACAGATACGCAGTATTTT
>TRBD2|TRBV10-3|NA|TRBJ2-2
CAILTGLAGTGTGELFF
TGTGCCATACTTACGGGACTAGCGGGGACGGGTACCGGGGAGCTGTTTTTT
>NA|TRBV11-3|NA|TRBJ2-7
CASSLNPQAEQYF
TGTGCCAGCAGCTTAAACCCGCAGGCCGAGCAGTACTTC
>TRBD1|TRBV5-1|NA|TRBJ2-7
CASSPNTPPGQGYEQYF
TGCGCCAGCAGCCCTAACACACCTCCGGGACAGGGCTACGAGCAGTACTTC
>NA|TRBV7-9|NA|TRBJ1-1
CASSLVGPVGAFF
TGTGCCAGCAGCTTAGTCGGCCCTGTGGGAGCTTTCTTT
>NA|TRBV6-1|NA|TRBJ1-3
CASRSSGNTIYF
TGTGCCAGCCGAAGCTCTGGAAACACCATATATTTT
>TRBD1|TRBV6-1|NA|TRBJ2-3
CASSGTGLDTQYF
TGTGCCAGCAGTGGGACAGGGCTAGATACGCAGTATTTT
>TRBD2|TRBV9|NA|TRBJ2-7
CASSVGSGTSYEQYF
TGTGCCAGCAGCGTAGGGAGCGGGACCTCCTACGAGCAGTACTTC
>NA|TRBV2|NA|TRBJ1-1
CASSAQNTEAFF
TGTGCCAGCTCTGCTCAGAACACTGAAGCTTTCTTT